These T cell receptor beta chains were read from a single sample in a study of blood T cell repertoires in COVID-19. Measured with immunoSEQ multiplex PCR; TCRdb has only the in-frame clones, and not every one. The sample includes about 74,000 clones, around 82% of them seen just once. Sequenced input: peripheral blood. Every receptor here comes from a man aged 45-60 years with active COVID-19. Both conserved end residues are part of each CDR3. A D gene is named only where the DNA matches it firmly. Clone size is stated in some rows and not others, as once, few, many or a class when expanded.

CDR3 protein: CASGPGGINTEAFF; CDR3 DNA: TGTGCTAGTGGCCCAGGGGGCATAAACACTGAAGCTTTCTTT; V gene: TRBV12-5; clone size: -; D gene: TRBD1; J gene: TRBJ1-1
CDR3 protein: CAWSVTGGYEQYF; CDR3 DNA: TGTGCCTGGAGTGTAACAGGGGGCTACGAGCAGTACTTC; V gene: TRBV30; clone size: -; D gene: TRBD1; J gene: TRBJ2-7
CDR3 protein: CAWEAGASYEQYF; CDR3 DNA: TGTGCCTGGGAGGCAGGGGCCTCCTACGAGCAGTACTTC; V gene: TRBV30; clone size: -; D gene: -; J gene: TRBJ2-7
CDR3 protein: CASSTDSQSRMRTEAFF; CDR3 DNA: TGTGCCAGTAGTACAGACAGCCAATCTAGGATGCGAACTGAAGCTTTCTTT; V gene: TRBV19; clone size: -; D gene: -; J gene: TRBJ1-1
CDR3 protein: CASSPIAAEITFF; CDR3 DNA: TGTGCCAGCTCACCGATAGCGGCAGAGATTACTTTCTTT; V gene: TRBV18; clone size: -; D gene: -; J gene: TRBJ1-1
CDR3 protein: CASSPLSTGVAGNTIYF; CDR3 DNA: TGTGCCAGCTCACCACTTTCCACAGGGGTCGCCGGAAACACCATATATTTT; V gene: TRBV18; clone size: -; D gene: TRBD1; J gene: TRBJ1-3
CDR3 protein: CASASGYYEQYF; CDR3 DNA: TGTGCCAGCGCTTCAGGGTATTACGAGCAGTACTTC; V gene: TRBV12-3/TRBV12-4; clone size: -; D gene: -; J gene: TRBJ2-7
CDR3 protein: CASSSREVEKLFF; CDR3 DNA: TGTGCCAGCAGCTCCCGGGAGGTTGAAAAACTGTTTTTT; V gene: TRBV7-9; clone size: -; D gene: -; J gene: TRBJ1-4
CDR3 protein: CASSPFVANTGELFF; CDR3 DNA: TGTGCCAGCTCACCCTTCGTCGCGAACACCGGGGAGCTGTTTTTT; V gene: TRBV18; clone size: once; D gene: -; J gene: TRBJ2-2
CDR3 protein: CSPDLDRNSNQPQHF; CDR3 DNA: TGCAGCCCCGACCTGGACAGGAATAGCAATCAGCCCCAGCATTTT; V gene: TRBV29-1; clone size: few; D gene: TRBD1; J gene: TRBJ1-5
CDR3 protein: CASSVDFRGPGYTF; CDR3 DNA: TGTGCCAGCAGCGTAGATTTCAGGGGGCCTGGCTACACCTTC; V gene: TRBV9; clone size: few; D gene: TRBD1; J gene: TRBJ1-2
CDR3 protein: CASSPDSNYGYTF; CDR3 DNA: TGTGCCAGCAGCCCTGACAGTAACTATGGCTACACCTTC; V gene: TRBV7-2; clone size: -; D gene: -; J gene: TRBJ1-2
CDR3 protein: CASGGRVRETQYF; CDR3 DNA: TGTGCCTCAGGGGGCAGGGTTCGAGAGACCCAGTACTTC; V gene: TRBV30; clone size: -; D gene: TRBD1; J gene: TRBJ2-5
CDR3 protein: CASSETGIDYEQYF; CDR3 DNA: TGTGCCAGCAGCGAGACAGGGATCGACTACGAGCAGTACTTC; V gene: TRBV5-6; clone size: few; D gene: TRBD1; J gene: TRBJ2-7
CDR3 protein: CASSLSGRAGTGELFF; CDR3 DNA: TGTGCCAGCAGCTTGAGCGGGAGGGCCGGCACCGGGGAGCTGTTTTTT; V gene: TRBV5-4; clone size: -; D gene: TRBD2; J gene: TRBJ2-2
CDR3 protein: CASSLTGGGGGDTQYF; CDR3 DNA: TGCGCCAGCAGCTTGACCGGGGGCGGGGGAGGAGATACGCAGTATTTT; V gene: TRBV5-1; clone size: -; D gene: -; J gene: TRBJ2-3
CDR3 protein: CASSPLPTGTIYEQYF; CDR3 DNA: TGTGCCAGCTCACCACTCCCGACAGGGACAATCTACGAGCAGTACTTC; V gene: TRBV18; clone size: -; D gene: TRBD1; J gene: TRBJ2-7
CDR3 protein: CASRTGTANTGELFF; CDR3 DNA: TGTGCCAGCCGAACCGGGACAGCGAACACCGGGGAGCTGTTTTTT; V gene: TRBV6-5; clone size: -; D gene: TRBD1; J gene: TRBJ2-2
CDR3 protein: CASSPGQSESNEQFF; CDR3 DNA: TGTGCCAGTAGTCCCGGACAGTCCGAAAGCAATGAGCAGTTCTTC; V gene: TRBV19; clone size: -; D gene: -; J gene: TRBJ2-1
CDR3 protein: CASSQVGGANTGELFF; CDR3 DNA: TGCGCCAGCAGCCAAGTGGGAGGGGCGAACACCGGGGAGCTGTTTTTT; V gene: TRBV4-1; clone size: -; D gene: TRBD2; J gene: TRBJ2-2
CDR3 protein: CASSVLAGVKETQYF; CDR3 DNA: TGTGCCAGCAGTGTTCTAGCGGGGGTAAAAGAGACCCAGTACTTC; V gene: TRBV2; clone size: few; D gene: TRBD2; J gene: TRBJ2-5
CDR3 protein: CASSWTEYEQYF; CDR3 DNA: TGTGCCAGCAGCTGGACAGAGTACGAGCAGTACTTC; V gene: TRBV28; clone size: -; D gene: -; J gene: TRBJ2-7
CDR3 protein: CAWRPLAGVTDTQYF; CDR3 DNA: TGTGCCTGGAGGCCACTAGCGGGGGTCACAGATACGCAGTATTTT; V gene: TRBV30; clone size: -; D gene: TRBD2; J gene: TRBJ2-3
CDR3 protein: CASSFDSNTEAFF; CDR3 DNA: TGTGCCAGCAGTTTCGACAGTAACACTGAAGCTTTCTTT; V gene: TRBV12-3/TRBV12-4; clone size: -; D gene: -; J gene: TRBJ1-1
CDR3 protein: CARTYTHRSPGMGSYEQYF; CDR3 DNA: TGTGCCAGAACCTATACACACCGATCGCCCGGGATGGGGTCCTACGAGCAGTACTTC; V gene: TRBV21-1; clone size: -; D gene: -; J gene: TRBJ2-7
CDR3 protein: CASSFQSGTDSNQPQHF; CDR3 DNA: TGTGCCAGCAGCTTCCAATCCGGGACAGATAGCAATCAGCCCCAGCATTTT; V gene: TRBV5-6; clone size: -; D gene: TRBD1; J gene: TRBJ1-5
CDR3 protein: CASSWGRYNEQFF; CDR3 DNA: TGTGCCAGCAGTTGGGGGAGGTACAATGAGCAGTTCTTC; V gene: TRBV27; clone size: -; D gene: -; J gene: TRBJ2-1
CDR3 protein: CASSPRTFSSYEQYF; CDR3 DNA: TGTGCCAGCAGCCCCAGGACATTTAGCTCCTACGAGCAGTACTTC; V gene: TRBV6-2/TRBV6-3; clone size: -; D gene: -; J gene: TRBJ2-7
CDR3 protein: CASSRTEGGDQPQHF; CDR3 DNA: TGTGCCAGCAGCCGAACTGAGGGGGGGGATCAGCCCCAGCATTTT; V gene: TRBV7-9; clone size: -; D gene: -; J gene: TRBJ1-5
CDR3 protein: CASSLDFGNRRGGRNEQFF; CDR3 DNA: TGTGCCAGCAGCTTAGACTTCGGAAATCGGCGGGGGGGCCGCAATGAGCAGTTCTTC; V gene: TRBV7-6; clone size: -; D gene: TRBD2; J gene: TRBJ2-1
CDR3 protein: CASMTGNYGYTF; CDR3 DNA: TGTGCCAGCATGACGGGGAACTATGGCTACACCTTC; V gene: TRBV12-3/TRBV12-4; clone size: -; D gene: -; J gene: TRBJ1-2
CDR3 protein: CASSVGGSLFSSYNEQFF; CDR3 DNA: TGTGCCAGCAGCGTAGGAGGGAGTCTTTTCAGCTCCTACAATGAGCAGTTCTTC; V gene: TRBV6-4; clone size: few; D gene: -; J gene: TRBJ2-1
CDR3 protein: CASSPRLAGGTDTQYF; CDR3 DNA: TGTGCCAGCAGCCCGAGACTAGCGGGGGGCACAGATACGCAGTATTTT; V gene: TRBV5-4; clone size: -; D gene: TRBD2; J gene: TRBJ2-3
CDR3 protein: CASGRSNQPQHF; CDR3 DNA: TGTGCCAGCGGCAGGAGCAATCAGCCCCAGCATTTT; V gene: TRBV2; clone size: -; D gene: -; J gene: TRBJ1-5
CDR3 protein: CASSLAQGGIQQETQYF; CDR3 DNA: TGTGCCAGCAGCTTGGCTCAAGGGGGCATTCAACAAGAGACCCAGTACTTC; V gene: TRBV7-9; clone size: -; D gene: TRBD1; J gene: TRBJ2-5
CDR3 protein: CASGQPEGHSPLHF; CDR3 DNA: TGTGCCAGCGGACAGCCCGAGGGGCATTCACCCCTCCACTTT; V gene: TRBV6-5; clone size: -; D gene: -; J gene: TRBJ1-6
CDR3 protein: CASSPAVSGGAGDTQYF; CDR3 DNA: TGTGCCAGCAGCCCCGCGGTTAGCGGGGGGGCCGGAGATACGCAGTATTTT; V gene: TRBV3-1/TRBV3-2; clone size: -; D gene: TRBD2; J gene: TRBJ2-3
CDR3 protein: CASSRTEATEAFF; CDR3 DNA: TGTGCCAGCAGTAGGACAGAAGCCACTGAAGCTTTCTTT; V gene: TRBV2; clone size: -; D gene: -; J gene: TRBJ1-1
CDR3 protein: CASSPQEAYTYEQYF; CDR3 DNA: TGTGCCAGCAGCCCCCAGGAGGCGTATACCTACGAGCAGTACTTC; V gene: TRBV3-1/TRBV3-2; clone size: -; D gene: -; J gene: TRBJ2-7
CDR3 protein: CASSLASTGGEAFF; CDR3 DNA: TGTGCCAGCAGCTTAGCGAGTACAGGGGGCGAAGCTTTCTTT; V gene: TRBV7-9; clone size: medium-sized; D gene: TRBD1; J gene: TRBJ1-1
CDR3 protein: CASSLTGLLVEQYF; CDR3 DNA: TGTGCCAGCAGCTTGACCGGACTCCTCGTGGAGCAGTACTTC; V gene: TRBV7-8; clone size: -; D gene: -; J gene: TRBJ2-7
CDR3 protein: CASSQATGTGRTDTQYF; CDR3 DNA: TGCGCCAGCAGCCAAGCGACCGGGACAGGCCGCACAGATACGCAGTATTTT; V gene: TRBV4-3; clone size: -; D gene: TRBD1; J gene: TRBJ2-3
CDR3 protein: CASSVGASGGALQETQYF; CDR3 DNA: TGTGCCAGCAGCGTAGGGGCTAGCGGGGGGGCGCTCCAAGAGACCCAGTACTTC; V gene: TRBV9; clone size: -; D gene: TRBD2; J gene: TRBJ2-5
CDR3 protein: CASSISLAGYETQYF; CDR3 DNA: TGTGCCAGTAGTATTAGCCTAGCGGGGTATGAGACCCAGTACTTC; V gene: TRBV19; clone size: -; D gene: TRBD2; J gene: TRBJ2-5
CDR3 protein: CASSPDVGARPSPLHF; CDR3 DNA: TGCGCCAGCAGCCCTGACGTTGGAGCGAGGCCTTCACCCCTCCACTTT; V gene: TRBV5-1; clone size: -; D gene: -; J gene: TRBJ1-6
CDR3 protein: CASSSTGGIYGYTF; CDR3 DNA: TGTGCCAGCAGCAGTACAGGGGGGATCTATGGCTACACCTTC; V gene: TRBV5-4; clone size: -; D gene: TRBD1; J gene: TRBJ1-2
CDR3 protein: CASSQAGQGNTEAFF; CDR3 DNA: TGTGCCAGCAGCCAAGCGGGACAGGGGAACACTGAAGCTTTCTTT; V gene: TRBV4-2; clone size: -; D gene: TRBD1; J gene: TRBJ1-1
CDR3 protein: CAWSPWDRGLYEQYF; CDR3 DNA: TGTGCCTGGAGTCCGTGGGACAGGGGGCTCTACGAGCAGTACTTC; V gene: TRBV30; clone size: -; D gene: TRBD1; J gene: TRBJ2-7
CDR3 protein: CASRGRGMGTQYF; CDR3 DNA: TGTGCCAGCAGGGGGAGGGGAATGGGTACGCAGTATTTT; V gene: TRBV6-5; clone size: -; D gene: TRBD2; J gene: TRBJ2-3
CDR3 protein: CAWSTGSSYEQYF; CDR3 DNA: TGTGCCTGGAGTACAGGGAGCTCCTACGAGCAGTACTTC; V gene: TRBV30; clone size: -; D gene: -; J gene: TRBJ2-7